This T cell receptor beta chain was sequenced during a study of blood T cell repertoires in COVID-19. Under the authors' procedure: Reference gene primer amplification yielded estimated nucleated cell counts. Sequencing was performed with immunoSEQ multiplex PCR; in TCRdb, only in-frame clones are kept and a portion is missing. V, J and clone size are taken as reported in that table, and D and trimming were inferred from the DNA itself. There are around 320,000 clones in the sample; around nine tenths occur only once, and around 10% lies in the top ten. Per germline, CDR1 SGHKS and CDR2 YYEKEE (reference sequence). With 1 base removed from V and 5 bases from J, the gap between germline ends came to 10 bases. This CDR3 has 14 residues.

This sequence joins TRBV5-5 and TRBJ2-1, with D possibly TRBD1 on 6 matching bases. The sequenced material came from peripheral blood. The sequence came from a woman aged 25 to 45 with COVID-19, enrolled during active disease. The CDR3 loop reads CASSLWDTNNEQFF. For the CDR3, the DNA is TGTGCCAGCAGCTTGTGGGACACCAACAATGAGCAGTTCTTC. Combining the CDR3 with reference TRBV5-5 and TRBJ2-1 gives the whole variable domain DAGVTQSPTHLIKTRGQQVTLRCSPISGHKSVSWYQQVLGQGPQFIFQYYEKEERGRGNFPDRFSARQFPNYSSELNVNALLLGDSALYLCASSLWDTNNEQFFGPGTRLTVL.